This T cell receptor beta chain was recovered during a study of cytomegalovirus exposure and HLA in healthy donors. With 7 bases removed from V and 4 bases from J, the gap between germline ends came to 14 bases. The CDR3 extends over 14 amino acids. The V gene's germline CDR1 is SGHRS and CDR2 YFSETQ. 13 Jbeta primers and 60 Vbeta primers were used for the PCR. Data came from immunoSEQ multiplex PCR; TCRdb stores just in-frame clones and leaves some out. Recorded for this sample: tens of thousands of clones. This chain uses TRBV5-1 with TRBJ2-2; D may be TRBD2 (5 bases). This sequence originates from a man aged 45-65 years in good health and CMV-seropositive. Sequencing used PBMCs. CDR3 sequence: CASERPGSTGELFF. Written as DNA, the CDR3 is TGCGCCAGCGAAAGGCCGGGAAGCACCGGGGAGCTGTTTTTT.